These T cell receptor beta chains were read from a single sample in a study of graft-versus-host responses after intestinal transplantation. Data came from immunoSEQ multiplex PCR; TCRdb stores just in-frame clones and leaves some out. This table has 75,000 to 100,000 clones, 91% appearing once. Their antigens remain unidentified. This specimen consisted of unstimulated CD4+ T cells sorted from spleen or lymph node cells, obtained before transplant. These receptors originate from a human donor who was the organ donor for an intestinal transplant. The CDR3 runs from the conserved cysteine through the conserved F or W. D genes are given only for firm matches. Size is stated for part of the rows, as once, few or many counts, or as a class when the clone is expanded.

j_call	d_call	v_call	clone_size	cdr3_aa	cdr3_nt
TRBJ2-1	-	TRBV4-2	-	CASSQGTGRLQFF	TGTGCCAGCAGCCAAGGTACAGGGCGTCTGCAGTTCTTC
TRBJ2-5	-	TRBV5-6	-	CASSVDYRAHDGKTQYF	TGTGCCAGCAGCGTGGATTACCGGGCCCACGACGGGAAGACCCAGTACTTC
TRBJ1-6	-	TRBV7-8	-	CASSLASVSSYNSPLHF	TGTGCCAGCAGCTTAGCGTCCGTGAGCTCCTATAATTCACCCCTCCACTTT
TRBJ1-2	-	TRBV4-2	-	CASSQVGDTVYGYTF	TGTGCCAGCAGCCAAGTGGGGGACACGGTTTATGGCTACACCTTC
TRBJ1-6	TRBD1	TRBV6-6	once	CASRQGYNSPLHF	TGTGCCAGCAGACAGGGGTATAATTCACCCCTCCACTTT
TRBJ2-1	TRBD2	TRBV11-2	-	CASSLQYGLAGLNEQFF	TGTGCCAGCAGCTTACAGTACGGGCTAGCGGGGCTCAATGAGCAGTTCTTC
TRBJ2-7	TRBD2	TRBV7-9	once	CASSGRPRTSGGYEQYF	TGTGCCAGCAGCGGACGCCCTAGGACTAGCGGGGGTTACGAGCAGTACTTC
TRBJ1-3	-	TRBV6-1	-	CASSEQDIRNTIYF	TGTGCCAGCAGTGAACAGGACATACGGAACACCATATATTTT
TRBJ2-1	TRBD2	TRBV10-2	-	CASNAGTSGGAMSYNEQFF	TGCGCCAGCAACGCCGGGACTAGCGGGGGGGCGATGTCATACAATGAGCAGTTCTTC
TRBJ1-2	TRBD1	TRBV28	-	CASRLQGAHGYTF	TGTGCCAGCAGGCTACAGGGGGCACATGGCTACACCTTC
TRBJ2-3	-	TRBV6-5	-	CASSYGTLTDTQYF	TGTGCCAGCAGTTACGGGACTCTCACAGATACGCAGTATTTT
TRBJ2-3	TRBD1	TRBV6-1	-	CASRRDRGPDTQYF	TGTGCCAGCAGGCGGGACAGGGGCCCAGATACGCAGTATTTT
TRBJ2-1	TRBD2	TRBV9	-	CASTPSGVSNEQFF	TGTGCCAGTACACCCAGCGGGGTTTCCAATGAGCAGTTCTTC
TRBJ2-1	-	TRBV4-2	-	CASSQDQTSSYNEQFF	TGTGCCAGCAGCCAAGATCAGACTTCCTCCTACAATGAGCAGTTCTTC
TRBJ2-2	TRBD2	TRBV4-3	-	CASSPSGGANTGELFF	TGCGCCAGCAGCCCGAGCGGGGGGGCGAACACCGGGGAGCTGTTTTTT
TRBJ2-1	TRBD2	TRBV4-1	-	CASRGGVAEQFF	TGCGCCAGCAGGGGAGGGGTGGCTGAGCAGTTCTTC